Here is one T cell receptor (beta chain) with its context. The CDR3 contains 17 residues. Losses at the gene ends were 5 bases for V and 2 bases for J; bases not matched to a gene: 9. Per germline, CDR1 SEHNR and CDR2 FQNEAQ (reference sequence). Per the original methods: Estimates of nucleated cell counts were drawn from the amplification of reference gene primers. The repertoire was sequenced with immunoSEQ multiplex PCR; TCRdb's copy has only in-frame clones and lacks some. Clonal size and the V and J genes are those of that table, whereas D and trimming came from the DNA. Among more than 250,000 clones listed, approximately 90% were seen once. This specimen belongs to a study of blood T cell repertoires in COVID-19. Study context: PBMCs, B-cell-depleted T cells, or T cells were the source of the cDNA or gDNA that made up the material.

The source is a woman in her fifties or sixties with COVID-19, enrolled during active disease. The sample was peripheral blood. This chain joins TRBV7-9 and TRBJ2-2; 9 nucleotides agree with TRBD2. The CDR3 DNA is TGTGCCAGCAGCAGACTAGCGGTCGACCTAAACACCGGGGAGCTGTTTTTT. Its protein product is CASSRLAVDLNTGELFF.